A single sample is the source of the 29 T cell receptor beta chains below, sequenced in a study of untreated major depressive disorder. Profiled with immunoSEQ multiplex PCR; TCRdb holds only in-frame clones, not every one. The repertoire has about 21,000 clones, around 92% of them found once; the top ten carry 0.45% to 0.55%. Sequencing was performed on CD4+ T cells from PBMCs. The origin of the receptors is a woman between 40 and 50 years old in good health.

This chain links TRBV4-1 with TRBJ2-7; 8 bases fit TRBD2. The CDR3 consists of 16 residues. J lost 1 base, V lost 6 bases, and 11 bases had no gene match. Per germline, CDR1 MGHRA and CDR2 YSYEKL. CDR3 sequence: CASSLPRAGESYEQYF. In DNA form, the CDR3 reads TGCGCCAGCAGTCTACCCCGAGCGGGAGAATCCTACGAGCAGTACTTC.

This rearrangement joins TRBV28 to TRBJ2-1; D is uncertain. This CDR3 comprises 14 residues. The V gene lost 6 bases and the J gene lost 4 bases, with 13 bases spanning the gap. Germline V gene sequence: CDR1 MDHEN, CDR2 SYDVKM. The CDR3 region has the DNA TGTGCCAGCAGCCCGGTGGGCAGATACAATGAGCAGTTCTTC. As protein: CASSPVGRYNEQFF.

This chain connects TRBV18 to TRBJ2-7, with a tentative D call TRBD1 (6 bases). The germline gives CDR1 KGHSH, CDR2 LQKENI. V lost 3 bases, J lost 4 bases, and 31 bases lay in between. The CDR3 has 20 residues. The CDR3 DNA follows: TGTGCCAGCTCACCCAATTTGGGTAGAGTTTTGATGGGGGCTTTGTACGAGCAGTACTTC. It yields the protein CASSPNLGRVLMGALYEQYF.

This chain connects TRBV7-2 to TRBJ1-2, with D unresolved. The ends were cut back, 2 bases at V and 4 bases at J, with 20 bases in the middle. Germline V CDR1 and CDR2: SGHTA, FQGNSA. The CDR3 has 17 residues. The CDR3 reads CASSLPGAQLRPYGYTF. The CDR3 DNA reads TGTGCCAGCAGCTTACCTGGCGCACAGTTACGGCCCTATGGCTACACCTTC.

The V gene is TRBV4-1, the J gene TRBJ1-2; weak D call: TRBD1 (6 bases). The CDR3 has 21 amino acids. The germline V gene encodes CDR1 MGHRA and CDR2 YSYEKL. The V gene lost 0 bases and the J gene lost 4 bases, with 30 bases spanning the gap. CDR3 sequence reads: CASSQDILRVTGSKKVYGYTF. As DNA, the CDR3 is TGCGCCAGCAGCCAAGATATTTTGCGCGTAACAGGGTCGAAAAAAGTCTATGGCTACACCTTC.

The V call is TRBV5-1, the J call TRBJ2-4, with a weak D call TRBD1 (6 bases). The germline V gene has CDR1 SGHRS and CDR2 YFSETQ. This CDR3 has 18 amino acids. The V end was cut by 4 bases, the J end by 3 bases, with 23 bases between. The CDR3 loop reads CASSADSWGIFGKNIQYF. CDR3 coding DNA: TGCGCCAGCAGCGCGGACAGTTGGGGGATCTTCGGCAAAAACATTCAGTACTTC.

The V gene is TRBV7-9, the J gene TRBJ2-5; D is possibly TRBD2 (5 bases). V gave up 8 bases and J gave up 2 bases, with 12 bases separating them. Germline V gene data show CDR1 as SEHNR and CDR2 as FQNEAQ (reference sequence). CDR3 size: 13 residues. CDR3 region: CASGSRGQETQYF. CDR3 DNA: TGTGCCAGCGGGAGCAGAGGGCAAGAGACCCAGTACTTC.

The rearrangement uses TRBV10-3 and TRBJ2-1; 8 bases align to TRBD2. This CDR3 comprises 14 residues. Germline V gene lookup returns CDR1 ENHRY and CDR2 SYGVKD. Trimming at V came to 10 bases and at J to 7 bases, leaving 12 bases not matched to a gene. The CDR3: CATGRRASGNEQFF. The DNA of the CDR3 is TGTGCCACTGGGCGTAGGGCTAGCGGGAATGAGCAGTTCTTC.

CDR3 nucleotides: TGTGCCAGCAGCCCCATGGGCTTAGGCTATGGCTACACCTTC. Its translation is CASSPMGLGYGYTF. The gene calls are TRBV28 and TRBJ1-2; unclear D gene. Germline-derived CDR1 and CDR2 are MDHEN and SYDVKM. Between the trimmed V and J ends, which lost 6 bases and 4 bases, there was a span of 15 bases. This CDR3 comprises 14 residues.

The V gene is TRBV28, the J gene TRBJ1-1; D is undetermined. V was cut by 2 bases and J by 8 bases, with 12 bases left in between. CDR1 MDHEN and CDR2 SYDVKM come from the germline V gene. This CDR3 contains 13 residues. DNA for the CDR3: TGTGCCAGCAGTTTAGGCATCCGGAGGGAAGCTTTCTTT. Residues: CASSLGIRREAFF.

The chain is built from TRBV30 and TRBJ2-3; TRBD2 aligns across 7 bases. The length of the CDR3 is 13 residues. Per germline, CDR1 GTSNPN and CDR2 SVGIG (reference sequence). V trimming: 6 bases; J trimming: 0 bases; junction bases outside the gene matches: 3. The CDR3 reads CACIAGSTDTQYF. The CDR3 nucleotides read TGTGCCTGCATAGCGGGTAGCACAGATACGCAGTATTTT.

This rearrangement joins TRBV5-1 to TRBJ2-3; D gene uncertain. Germline CDR1 and CDR2: SGHRS and YFSETQ. This CDR3 contains 14 residues. With 0 bases removed from V and 3 bases from J, the gap between germline ends came to 8 bases. CDR3 nucleotides: TGCGCCAGCAGCTTGGGTCCAGGAACAGATACGCAGTATTTT. Translated: CASSLGPGTDTQYF.

The chain uses TRBV11-3 and TRBJ2-2; D is unresolved. The CDR3 is 15 amino acids. The germline V gene encodes CDR1 SGHNT and CDR2 YENEEA. The germline V and J ends were trimmed by 6 bases and 2 bases, with 13 bases remaining between them. The CDR3 is CASRKGPSNTGELFF. CDR3 nucleotide sequence: TGTGCCAGCAGGAAGGGTCCCAGTAACACCGGGGAGCTGTTTTTT.

The chain joins TRBV6-5 to TRBJ2-7; 8 positions match TRBD1. Per germline, CDR1 MNHEY and CDR2 SVGAGI. The CDR3 covers 14 residues. V lost 7 bases, J lost 0 bases, and 5 bases stayed unmatched. The CDR3 is CASTGDRSSYEQYF. Here the CDR3 DNA reads TGTGCCAGCACCGGGGACAGGTCCTCCTACGAGCAGTACTTC.

V usage is TRBV6-1 and J usage is TRBJ2-2; D might be TRBD2 (5 bases). With 7 bases removed from V and 4 bases from J, the gap between germline ends came to 16 bases. This CDR3 comprises 15 residues. Germline assignment: CDR1 MNHNS and CDR2 SASEGT. CDR3 coding DNA: TGTGCCAGCATCGTCGAAGGGCGGGTCACCGGGGAGCTGTTTTTT. Its protein is CASIVEGRVTGELFF.

This clone was seen only a few times. V and J are TRBV4-3 and TRBJ1-5; 8 bases align to TRBD1. CDR3 size: 16 residues. V gave up 0 bases and J gave up 5 bases; unmatched junction bases: 6. CDR1 is LGHNA, CDR2 YSLEER, per germline. CDR3 sequence reads: CASSQDARGHYQPQHF. The CDR3 nucleotides read TGCGCCAGCAGCCAAGATGCCAGGGGGCATTATCAGCCCCAGCATTTT.

The V and J genes are TRBV2 and TRBJ2-3; 8 bases align to TRBD1. The J segment lost 4 bases and the V segment lost 7 bases, leaving 7 bases of the junction unmatched. This CDR3 comprises 14 residues. Germline CDR1 is SNHLY and CDR2 is FYNNEI. CDR3 sequence: CASTDRGFADTQYF. The CDR3 DNA is TGTGCCAGCACCGACAGGGGATTTGCAGATACGCAGTATTTT.

The chain uses TRBV5-1 and TRBJ1-3, with D unclear. Germline-derived CDR1 and CDR2 are SGHRS and YFSETQ. V was shortened by 4 bases and J by 1 base, with 15 bases between the two germline ends. This CDR3 comprises 16 residues. CDR3 nucleotides: TGCGCCAGCAGCAGGACGACTGGAGGGTCTGGAAACACCATATATTTT. Amino acid sequence: CASSRTTGGSGNTIYF.

The rearrangement uses TRBV27 and TRBJ2-4; 7 bases fit TRBD1. The CDR3 extends over 15 amino acids. Germline lookup yields CDR1 MNHEY and CDR2 SMNVEV (reference sequence). The V segment lost 5 bases and the J segment 5 bases; nucleotides outside the gene matches: 9. CDR3 protein: CASSNRGVGQNIQYF. DNA for the CDR3: TGTGCCAGCAGTAACAGGGGAGTTGGGCAAAACATTCAGTACTTC.

The genes are TRBV9 and TRBJ2-3, with TRBD2 matching over 12 bases. V lost 3 bases and J lost 2; bases outside the gene matches: 4. The germline CDR1 and CDR2 sequences are SGDLS and YYNGEE. This CDR3 is 16 amino acids long. CDR3 sequence: CASSALAGGNTDTQYF. Here the CDR3 DNA reads TGTGCCAGCAGCGCCCTAGCGGGGGGGAACACAGATACGCAGTATTTT.

The chain carries TRBV19 and TRBJ2-3; 9 nucleotides line up with TRBD2. J lost 1 base, V lost 5 bases, and 4 bases had no gene match. Germline lookup yields CDR1 LNHDA and CDR2 SQIVND (reference sequence). The CDR3 runs to 15 residues. CDR3 region: CASSLLAGGTDTQYF. In DNA form, the CDR3 reads TGTGCCAGTAGTCTTTTAGCGGGGGGCACAGATACGCAGTATTTT.

This sequence joins TRBV29-1 and TRBJ2-1, with 7 bases aligning to TRBD2. The CDR3 runs 14 residues. V trimming: 7 bases; J trimming: 3 bases; junction bases outside the gene matches: 9. Germline loops: CDR1 SQVTM, CDR2 ANQGSEA. CDR3 DNA: TGCAGCGCCCTTGGGCTAGCGGACTACAATGAGCAGTTCTTC. Amino acids: CSALGLADYNEQFF.

This clone was counted a single time. The chain recombines TRBV6-5 with TRBJ2-7; TRBD1 matches 11 bases. CDR3 length: 15 amino acids. V was pared by 2 bases and J by 4 bases, with 4 bases of the junction left unmatched. The germline CDR1 and CDR2 sequences are MNHEY and SVGAGI. The CDR3 DNA sequence: TGTGCCAGCAGTTACACGGGACAGGGGGTATACGAGCAGTACTTC. The encoded protein is CASSYTGQGVYEQYF.

The V and J genes are TRBV20-1 and TRBJ2-4; unclear D gene. CDR1 DFQATT and CDR2 SNEGSKA come from the germline V gene (reference sequence). Trimming took 0 bases from V and 12 from J, leaving 9 bases between them. The CDR3 contains 11 residues. The DNA for the CDR3 is TGCAGTGCTAGAGATCTCCACAATCAGTACTTC. The encoded protein is CSARDLHNQYF.

The rearrangement links TRBV6-5 to TRBJ2-7; 7 bases are a match to TRBD2. The CDR3 sequence is 15 residues long. V lost 6 bases to trimming and J lost 8 bases; unmatched junction nucleotides: 16. Germline V lookup: CDR1 MNHEY, CDR2 SVGAGI. The DNA for the CDR3 is TGTGCCAGCAGCCCAACCTTAGGGGAGGGGACCAAGCAGTACGTC. Protein: CASSPTLGEGTKQYV.

The chain uses TRBV5-1 and TRBJ1-2, with 7 bases matching TRBD1. This CDR3 is 13 amino acids long. Germline values: CDR1 SGHRS, CDR2 YFSETQ. V shed 0 bases and J 9 bases; nucleotides not matched to a gene: 5. The CDR3 DNA reads TGCGCCAGCAGCTTGGCCGACAGGGATAGCTACACCTTC. It translates to CASSLADRDSYTF.

The chain is built from TRBV30 and TRBJ2-5, with 9 nucleotides matching TRBD1. CDR3 length equals 15 residues. Germline values: CDR1 GTSNPN, CDR2 SVGIG (reference sequence). The junction had 10 bases not matched to a gene; V was cut back by 3 bases and J by 5 bases. CDR3 amino acids: CAWRAGTGTIETQYF. The CDR3, as DNA: TGTGCCTGGAGGGCCGGGACAGGGACTATCGAGACCCAGTACTTC. Full variable domain (missing parts from reference TRBV30 and TRBJ2-5): SQTIHQWPATLVQPVGSPLSLECTVEGTSNPNLYWYRQAAGRGLQLLFYSVGIGQISSEVPQNLSASRPQDRQFILSSKKLLLSDSGFYLCAWRAGTGTIETQYFGPGTRLLVL.

The chain is built from TRBV7-2 and TRBJ2-7; 8 bases align to TRBD1. The V segment lost 2 bases and the J segment 1 base; nucleotides outside the gene matches: 10. Germline V gene lookup returns CDR1 SGHTA and CDR2 FQGNSA. The CDR3 sequence is 17 residues long. Here the CDR3 reads CASSLPIRGPLSYEQYF. CDR3 sequence (DNA): TGTGCCAGCAGCTTACCTATCAGGGGGCCCCTTTCCTACGAGCAGTACTTC.

The chain links TRBV14 to TRBJ2-3, with unresolved D. Trimming cost V 3 bases and J 7 bases, with 11 bases left between them. The CDR3 is made up of 13 amino acids. CDR1 and CDR2 (germline): SGHDN, FVKESK. The CDR3 region is CASSQSLGNTQYF. The CDR3, as DNA: TGTGCCAGCAGCCAGAGTCTAGGAAATACGCAGTATTTT.